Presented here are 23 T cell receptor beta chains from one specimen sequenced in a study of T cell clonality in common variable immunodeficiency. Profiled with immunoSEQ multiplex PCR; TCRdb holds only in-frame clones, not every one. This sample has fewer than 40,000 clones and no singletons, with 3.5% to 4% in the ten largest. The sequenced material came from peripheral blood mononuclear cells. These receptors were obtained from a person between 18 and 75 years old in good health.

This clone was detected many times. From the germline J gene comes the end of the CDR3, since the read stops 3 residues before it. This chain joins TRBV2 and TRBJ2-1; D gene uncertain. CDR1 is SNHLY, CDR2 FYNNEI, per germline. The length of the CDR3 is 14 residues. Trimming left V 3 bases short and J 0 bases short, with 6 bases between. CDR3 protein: CASSDSGSYNEQFF. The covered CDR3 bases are TGTGCCAGCAGTGACTCCGGCTCCTACAATGAG.

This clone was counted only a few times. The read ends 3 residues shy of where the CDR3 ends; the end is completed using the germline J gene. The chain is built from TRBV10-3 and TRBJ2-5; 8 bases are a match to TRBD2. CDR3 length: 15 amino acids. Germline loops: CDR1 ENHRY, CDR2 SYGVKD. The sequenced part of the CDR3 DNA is TGTGCCATCAGTGAGCGGGGGGGTAGCACAGATACC. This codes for CAISERGGSTDT. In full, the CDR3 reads CAISERGGSTDTQYF.

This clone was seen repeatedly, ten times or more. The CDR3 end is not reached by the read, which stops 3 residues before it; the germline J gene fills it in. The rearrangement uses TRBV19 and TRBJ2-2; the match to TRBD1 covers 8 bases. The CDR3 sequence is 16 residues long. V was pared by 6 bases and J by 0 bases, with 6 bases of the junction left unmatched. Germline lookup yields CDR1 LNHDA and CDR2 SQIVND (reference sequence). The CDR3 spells CASRNRQGSNTGELFF. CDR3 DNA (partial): TGTGCCAGTAGGAACAGACAGGGGTCGAACACCGGGGAG.

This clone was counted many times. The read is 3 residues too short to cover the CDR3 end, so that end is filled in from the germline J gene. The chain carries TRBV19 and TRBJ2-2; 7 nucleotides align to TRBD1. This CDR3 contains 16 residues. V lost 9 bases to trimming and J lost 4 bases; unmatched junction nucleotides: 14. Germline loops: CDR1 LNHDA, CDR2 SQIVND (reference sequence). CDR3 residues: CASLLTGQRTTGELFF. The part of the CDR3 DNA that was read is TGTGCCAGCCTTCTGACGGGACAGAGGACCACCGGGGAG.

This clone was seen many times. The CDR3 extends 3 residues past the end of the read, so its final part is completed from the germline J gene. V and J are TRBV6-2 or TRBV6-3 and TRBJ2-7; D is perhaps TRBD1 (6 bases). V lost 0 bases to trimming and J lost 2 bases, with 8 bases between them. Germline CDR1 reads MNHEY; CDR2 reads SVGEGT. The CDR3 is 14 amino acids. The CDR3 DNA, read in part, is TGTGCCAGCAGTTACTCGCGGACAGCCTACGAG. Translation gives CASSYSRTAYE. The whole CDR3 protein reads CASSYSRTAYEQYF.

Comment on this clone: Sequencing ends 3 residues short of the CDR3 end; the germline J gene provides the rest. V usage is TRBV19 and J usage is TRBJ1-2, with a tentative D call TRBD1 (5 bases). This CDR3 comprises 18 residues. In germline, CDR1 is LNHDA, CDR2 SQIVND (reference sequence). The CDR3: CASSIWGNNPTRGDGYTF. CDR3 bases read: TGTGCCAGTAGTATTTGGGGCAATAACCCGACCCGCGGGGACGGC.

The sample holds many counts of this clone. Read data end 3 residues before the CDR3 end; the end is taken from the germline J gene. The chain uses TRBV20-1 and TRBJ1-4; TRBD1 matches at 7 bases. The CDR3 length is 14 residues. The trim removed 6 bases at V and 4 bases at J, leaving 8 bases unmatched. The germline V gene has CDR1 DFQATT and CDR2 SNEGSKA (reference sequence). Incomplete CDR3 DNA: TGCAGTGCCGTAGGGGGCGACTTTAATGAAAAA. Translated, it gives CSAVGGDFNEK. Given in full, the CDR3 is CSAVGGDFNEKLFF.

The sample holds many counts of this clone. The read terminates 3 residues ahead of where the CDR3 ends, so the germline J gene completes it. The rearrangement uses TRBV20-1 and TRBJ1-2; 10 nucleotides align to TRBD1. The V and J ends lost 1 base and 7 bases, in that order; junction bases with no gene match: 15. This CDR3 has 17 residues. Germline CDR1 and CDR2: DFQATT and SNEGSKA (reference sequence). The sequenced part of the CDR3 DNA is TGCAGTGCTAGAGCCCCGGGACAGGGGTCTTGGGGTGGTGGC. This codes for CSARAPGQGSWGGG. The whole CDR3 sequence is CSARAPGQGSWGGGYTF.

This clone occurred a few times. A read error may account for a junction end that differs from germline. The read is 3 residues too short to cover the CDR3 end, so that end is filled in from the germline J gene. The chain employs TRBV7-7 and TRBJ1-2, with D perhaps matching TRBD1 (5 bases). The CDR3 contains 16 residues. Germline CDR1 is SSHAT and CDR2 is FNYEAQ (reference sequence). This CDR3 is CASSVGLAVSGNDYTF. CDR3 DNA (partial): TGTGCTAGCAGCGTGGGACTAGCGGTTTCGGGCAATGAC.

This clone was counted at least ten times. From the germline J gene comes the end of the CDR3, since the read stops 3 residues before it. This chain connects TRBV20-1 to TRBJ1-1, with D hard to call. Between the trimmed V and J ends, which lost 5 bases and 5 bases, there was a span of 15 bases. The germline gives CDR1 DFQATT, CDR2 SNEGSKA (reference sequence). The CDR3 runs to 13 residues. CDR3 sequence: CSARPPGGTEAFF. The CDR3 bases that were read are TGCAGTGCTCGACCCCCAGGCGGGACTGAA.

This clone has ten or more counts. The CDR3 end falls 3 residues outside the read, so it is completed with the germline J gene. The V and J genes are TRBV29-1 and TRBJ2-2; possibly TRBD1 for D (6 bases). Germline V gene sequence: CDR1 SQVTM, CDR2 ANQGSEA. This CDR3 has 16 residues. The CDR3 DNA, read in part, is TGCAGCGTAATCACCGGGACACCGGCAACTAATGAAAAG. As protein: CSVITGTPATNEK. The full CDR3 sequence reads CSVITGTPATNEKLFF.

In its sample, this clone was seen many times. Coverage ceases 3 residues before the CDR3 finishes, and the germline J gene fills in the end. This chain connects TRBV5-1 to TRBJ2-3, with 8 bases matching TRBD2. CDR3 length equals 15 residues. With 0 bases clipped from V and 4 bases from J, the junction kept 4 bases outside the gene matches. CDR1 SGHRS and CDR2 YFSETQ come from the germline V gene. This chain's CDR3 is CASSLVPGGSDTQYF. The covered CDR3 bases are TGCGCCAGCAGCTTGGTACCGGGGGGGTCAGATACG.

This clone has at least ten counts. CDR3 amino acids: CASSPWGQGDEQYF. CDR3 bases read: TGTGCCAGCTCACCTTGGGGACAGGGGGACGAG. The V and J genes are TRBV18 and TRBJ2-7; 11 bases match TRBD1. The read gets to within 3 residues of the CDR3 end, and the germline J gene fills in the rest. The CDR3 spans 14 residues. Germline assignment: CDR1 KGHSH and CDR2 LQKENI. The V segment lost 3 bases and the J segment 5 bases; nucleotides outside the gene matches: 3.

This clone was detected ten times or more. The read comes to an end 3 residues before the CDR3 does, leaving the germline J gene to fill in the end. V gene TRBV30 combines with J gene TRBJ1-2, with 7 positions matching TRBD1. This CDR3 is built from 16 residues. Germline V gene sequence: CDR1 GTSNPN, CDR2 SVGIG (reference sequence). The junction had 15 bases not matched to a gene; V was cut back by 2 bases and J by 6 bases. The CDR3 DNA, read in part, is TGTGCCTGGAGTACTGGAGGGGGCAGGGGAGTCCATGGC. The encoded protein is CAWSTGGGRGVHG. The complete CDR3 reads CAWSTGGGRGVHGYTF.

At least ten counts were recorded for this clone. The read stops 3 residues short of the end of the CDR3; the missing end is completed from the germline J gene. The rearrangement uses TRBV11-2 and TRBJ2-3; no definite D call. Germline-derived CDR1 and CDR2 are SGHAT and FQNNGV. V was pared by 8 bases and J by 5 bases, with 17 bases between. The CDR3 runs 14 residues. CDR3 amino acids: CASSIANRQDTQYF. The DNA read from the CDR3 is TGTGCCAGCTCCATAGCTAATCGTCAAGATACG. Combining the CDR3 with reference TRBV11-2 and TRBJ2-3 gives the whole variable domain EAGVAQSPRYKIIEKRQSVAFWCNPISGHATLYWYQQILGQGPKLLIQFQNNGVVDDSQLPKDRFSAERLKGVDSTLKIQPAKLEDSAVYLCASSIANRQDTQYFGPGTRLTVL.

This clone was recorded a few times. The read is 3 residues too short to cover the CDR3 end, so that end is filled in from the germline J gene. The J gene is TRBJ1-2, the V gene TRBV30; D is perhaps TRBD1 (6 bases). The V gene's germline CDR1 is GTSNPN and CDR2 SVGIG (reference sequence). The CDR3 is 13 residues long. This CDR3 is CAWREVGGDDYTF. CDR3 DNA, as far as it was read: TGTGCCTGGAGGGAGGTAGGGGGGGACGAC.

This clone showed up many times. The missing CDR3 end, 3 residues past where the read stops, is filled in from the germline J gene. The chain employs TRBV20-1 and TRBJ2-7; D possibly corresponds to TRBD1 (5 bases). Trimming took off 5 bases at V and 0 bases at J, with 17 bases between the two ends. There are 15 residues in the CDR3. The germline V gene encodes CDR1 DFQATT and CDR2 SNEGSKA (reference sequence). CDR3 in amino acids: CSAVGAVLFSYEQYF. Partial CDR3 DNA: TGCAGTGCTGTTGGGGCAGTCCTTTTCTCCTACGAG.

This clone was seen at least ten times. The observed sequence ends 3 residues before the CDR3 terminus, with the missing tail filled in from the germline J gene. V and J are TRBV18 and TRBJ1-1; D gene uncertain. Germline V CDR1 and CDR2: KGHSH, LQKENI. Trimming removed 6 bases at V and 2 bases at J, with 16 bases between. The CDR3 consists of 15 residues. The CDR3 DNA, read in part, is TGTGCCAGCTCGCCCGTGGTGAGCGTCAACACTGAA. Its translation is CASSPVVSVNTE. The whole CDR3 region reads CASSPVVSVNTEAFF.

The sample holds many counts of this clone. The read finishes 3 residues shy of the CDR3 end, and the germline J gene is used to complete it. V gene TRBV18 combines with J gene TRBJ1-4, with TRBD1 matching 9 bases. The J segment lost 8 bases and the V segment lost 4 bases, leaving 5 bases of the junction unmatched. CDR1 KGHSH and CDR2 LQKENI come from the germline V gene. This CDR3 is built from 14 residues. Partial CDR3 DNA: TGTGCCAGCTCACTGGGACAGGGCAGCGAAAAA. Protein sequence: CASSLGQGSEK. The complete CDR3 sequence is CASSLGQGSEKLFF.

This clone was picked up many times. CDR3 region: CSARYWAGASYNEQFF. The DNA read from the CDR3 is TGCAGTGCTAGATACTGGGCTGGGGCTTCGTACAATGAG. The chain employs TRBV20-1 and TRBJ2-1; the D gene is possibly TRBD1 (5 bases). The read falls 3 residues short of the CDR3 end, and the missing part is taken from the germline J gene. V lost 2 bases, J lost 4 bases, and 18 bases lay in between. The CDR3 runs 16 residues. Germline loops: CDR1 DFQATT, CDR2 SNEGSKA (reference sequence).

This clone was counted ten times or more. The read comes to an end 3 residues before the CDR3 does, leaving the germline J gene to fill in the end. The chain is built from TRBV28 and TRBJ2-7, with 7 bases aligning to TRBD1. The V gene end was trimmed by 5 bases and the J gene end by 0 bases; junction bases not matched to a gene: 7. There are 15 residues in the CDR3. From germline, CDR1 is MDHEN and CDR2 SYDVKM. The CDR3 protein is CASSPRGGYSYEQYF. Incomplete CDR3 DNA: TGTGCCAGCAGTCCCCGAGGGGGCTACTCCTACGAG.

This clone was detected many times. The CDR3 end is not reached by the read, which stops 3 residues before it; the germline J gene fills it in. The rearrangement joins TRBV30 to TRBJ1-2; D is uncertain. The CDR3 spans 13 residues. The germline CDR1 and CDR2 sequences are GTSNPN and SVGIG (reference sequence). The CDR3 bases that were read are TGTGCCTGGACCCCCGAGGGCACTGGCGGC. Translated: CAWTPEGTGG. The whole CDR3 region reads CAWTPEGTGGYTF.

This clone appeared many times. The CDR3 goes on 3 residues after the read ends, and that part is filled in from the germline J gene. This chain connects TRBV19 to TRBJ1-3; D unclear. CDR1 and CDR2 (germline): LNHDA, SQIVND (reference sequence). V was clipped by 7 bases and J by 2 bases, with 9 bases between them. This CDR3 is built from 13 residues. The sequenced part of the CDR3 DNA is TGTGCCAGTATCCCTACCGCTGGAAACACC. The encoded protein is CASIPTAGNT. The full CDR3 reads CASIPTAGNTIYF.